The entry below describes one T cell receptor (beta chain). Its antigen is not known. The source of the sample is a study of cytomegalovirus exposure and HLA in healthy donors. Study information: Membership in the Caucasian-associated ancestry cluster was found for 75% to 85% of nearly 400 genotyped donors.

Study findings and constraints: Sequencing likely generated an artifact that appeared as a cluster of highly shared sequence variants.

PCR amplification relied on 60 Vbeta primers (plus 13 Jbeta primers). Assay: immunoSEQ multiplex PCR; the TCRdb copy retains only in-frame clones and omits some. The sample consists of under 150,000 clones, roughly 80% of them appearing once. Looked up from germline, CDR1 is MNHEY and CDR2 is SVGAGI. V lost 7 bases, J lost 4 bases, and 14 bases lay in between. The CDR3 contains 15 residues. V usage is TRBV6-5 and J usage is TRBJ2-6, with D possibly matching TRBD2 (5 bases). The TCR comes from a woman in her forties in good health and CMV-seropositive. Source material: PBMCs. CDR3 bases: TGTGCCAGCACCCGGGGTTTCGAGGGGGCCAACGTCCTGACTTTC. It codes for CASTRGFEGANVLTF.